One and the same sample provided the 20 T cell receptor beta chains below, sequenced in a study of control samples from healthy donors and cancer patients. Generated by immunoSEQ multiplex PCR, the TCRdb table keeps only in-frame clones and is missing some. The sample has some 71,000 clones; around nine tenths are singletons. The sequenced sample was PBMCs. The receptors here all came from a man between 60 and 75 years old with lung cancer.

The rearrangement joins TRBV5-1 to TRBJ1-2; 8 nucleotides line up with TRBD1. V shed 0 bases, J shed 6 bases, and the junction held 4 bases outside the gene matches. This CDR3 contains 14 residues. Germline V CDR1 and CDR2: SGHRS, YFSETQ. CDR3 protein: CASSLAGTGDGYTF. CDR3 DNA: TGCGCCAGCAGCTTGGCAGGGACAGGAGATGGCTACACCTTC.

V is TRBV18 and J is TRBJ2-7; 10 nucleotides match TRBD1. V trimming: 6 bases; J trimming: 7 bases; junction bases outside the gene matches: 6. The CDR3 loop spans 13 amino acids. Germline loops: CDR1 KGHSH, CDR2 LQKENI. Here the CDR3 reads CASSSGQGWEQYV. The CDR3 bases are TGTGCCAGCTCCTCGGGACAGGGGTGGGAGCAGTACGTC.

CDR3 residues: CASSESQGSPTNEKLFF. As DNA, the CDR3 is TGTGCCAGCAGTGAATCGCAGGGATCCCCAACTAATGAAAAACTGTTTTTT. The gene calls are TRBV25-1 and TRBJ1-4, with D possibly TRBD1 on 5 matching bases. The V and J ends lost 1 base and 0 bases respectively, with 12 bases between them. This CDR3 has 17 residues. In germline, CDR1 is MGHDK, CDR2 SYGVNS.

This chain joins TRBV13 and TRBJ2-3; 12 bases are shared with TRBD2. From germline, CDR1 is PRHDT and CDR2 FYEKMQ (reference sequence). This CDR3 spans 16 amino acids. V shed 2 bases and J 2 bases; nucleotides not matched to a gene: 2. CDR3: CASSLRLAGDTDTQYF. The CDR3 nucleotides are TGTGCCAGCAGCTTAAGACTAGCGGGGGACACAGATACGCAGTATTTT. The whole variable domain, filled in from reference TRBV13 and TRBJ2-3, reads AAGVIQSPRHLIKEKRETATLKCYPIPRHDTVYWYQQGPGQDPQFLISFYEKMQSDKGSIPDRFSAQQFSDYHSELNMSSLELGDSALYFCASSLRLAGDTDTQYFGPGTRLTVL.

Here the CDR3 reads CASSTQGTSVGQPQHF. The CDR3 coding sequence is TGTGCCAGCTCCACACAGGGTACTTCGGTCGGTCAGCCCCAGCATTTT. The genes are TRBV18 and TRBJ1-5; weak D call: TRBD1 (6 bases). Germline assignment: CDR1 KGHSH and CDR2 LQKENI. CDR3 length equals 16 residues. V was shortened by 6 bases and J by 6 bases, with 21 bases between the two germline ends.

Only a few counts were recorded for this clone. The V and J genes are TRBV2 and TRBJ2-7; the D is unclear. The CDR3 runs to 14 residues. CDR1 and CDR2 (germline): SNHLY, FYNNEI. The V and J ends lost 8 bases and 7 bases respectively, with 21 bases between them. The CDR3 bases are TGTGCCAGCCGAATGACACAGCAGCTACGGGAGCAGTACTTC. Translated, it gives CASRMTQQLREQYF.

The chain has TRBV18 and TRBJ1-4; D possibly corresponds to TRBD1 (5 bases). The CDR3 sequence is 16 residues long. Germline V lookup: CDR1 KGHSH, CDR2 LQKENI. The V gene lost 2 bases and the J gene lost 6 bases, with 16 bases spanning the gap. CDR3 DNA: TGTGCCAGCTCACCAAGAGGGGTGGGAGCGGATGAAAAACTGTTTTTT. It translates to CASSPRGVGADEKLFF.

This clone was seen a single time. The CDR3 loop is CASSPGTGYQETQYF. The DNA of the CDR3 is TGCGCCAGCAGCCCGGGGACAGGATACCAAGAGACCCAGTACTTC. The rearrangement uses TRBV5-1 and TRBJ2-5, with 8 bases aligning to TRBD1. The CDR3 length is 15 residues. With 4 bases clipped from V and 0 bases from J, the junction kept 5 bases outside the gene matches. CDR1 SGHRS and CDR2 YFSETQ come from the germline V gene.

This chain uses TRBV15 with TRBJ2-2; D gene uncertain. This CDR3 is 15 amino acids long. The germline gives CDR1 LNHNV, CDR2 YYDKDF (reference sequence). V was cut by 7 bases and J by 5 bases, with 17 bases left in between. The CDR3 loop is CATTPGGAGTGELFF. DNA of the CDR3: TGTGCCACCACCCCGGGTGGTGCAGGAACCGGGGAGCTGTTTTTT.

The chain combines TRBV21-1 with TRBJ1-1. TRBV21-1 corresponds to a pseudogene. The length of the CDR3 is 17 residues. The CDR3 protein is CASSKVNVRDWSTEAFF. CDR3 bases: TGTGCCAGCAGCAAAGTCAACGTTAGGGATTGGAGCACTGAAGCTTTCTTT.

By share, this clone counts as medium-sized. This sequence joins TRBV6-5 and TRBJ1-5; D call uncertain. This CDR3 contains 15 residues. From germline, CDR1 is MNHEY and CDR2 SVGAGI. Trimming stripped 5 bases from V and 0 bases from J, with 11 bases between. In nucleotides, the CDR3 is TGTGCCAGCAGTCTCACAGCGGGTAGCAATCAGCCCCAGCATTTT. Translation: CASSLTAGSNQPQHF.

This chain joins TRBV3-1 (or the pseudogene TRBV3-2) and TRBJ2-7; the D call may be TRBD1 or TRBD2 (7 bases each). CDR3 length: 14 residues. The germline gives CDR1 LGHDT, CDR2 YNNKEL (reference sequence). The CDR3 DNA reads TGTGCCCGCAGCCAGGGGGGGAGGGGGGCCGAGCAGTACGTC. Translating it yields CARSQGGRGAEQYV.

The chain has TRBV6-1 and TRBJ2-7; possibly TRBD2 for D (7 bases). The germline CDR1 and CDR2 sequences are MNHNS and SASEGT. The CDR3 is 16 amino acids. V was shortened by 2 bases and J by 0 bases, with 14 bases between the two germline ends. Here the CDR3 reads CASSEWGGDNSYEQYF. The CDR3 coding sequence is TGTGCCAGCAGTGAATGGGGGGGCGACAACTCCTACGAGCAGTACTTC.

The gene calls are TRBV7-9 and TRBJ2-5; a possible D gene is TRBD1 (7 bases). The germline V gene encodes CDR1 SEHNR and CDR2 FQNEAQ (reference sequence). The CDR3 contains 13 residues. V lost 5 bases and J lost 5, with 12 bases in between. In DNA form, the CDR3 reads TGTGCCAGCAGCCCGACAGGGAGGGAGACCCAGTACTTC. Its protein is CASSPTGRETQYF.

This chain joins TRBV6-5 and TRBJ1-6; D call uncertain. Germline V gene data show CDR1 as MNHEY and CDR2 as SVGAGI. Deletions cut 0 bases from V and 8 bases from J, with 14 bases between. This CDR3 region has 16 residues. DNA of the CDR3: TGTGCCAGCAGTTACTCGTCGCGGGGATCCTATTCACCCCTCCACTTT. This codes for CASSYSSRGSYSPLHF.

CDR3 region: CASSFGASGSYEQYF. The CDR3, as DNA: TGTGCCAGCAGCTTCGGCGCTAGCGGGAGCTACGAGCAGTACTTC. V is TRBV7-2 and J is TRBJ2-7, with 10 bases aligning to TRBD2. The germline gives CDR1 SGHTA, CDR2 FQGNSA. CDR3 length: 15 amino acids. V shed 3 bases, J shed 3 bases, and the junction held 5 bases outside the gene matches.

This clone has only a few counts. V is TRBV3-1 (or the pseudogene TRBV3-2) and J is TRBJ1-5; tentatively, D is TRBD1 (6 bases). Trimming removed 4 bases at V and 2 bases at J, with 9 bases between. This CDR3 comprises 14 residues. The V gene's germline CDR1 is LGHDT and CDR2 YNNKEL (reference sequence). In nucleotides, the CDR3 is TGTGCCAGCAGCCTACAGGGCGGCAATCAGCCCCAGCATTTT. As protein: CASSLQGGNQPQHF.

This clone was detected once. The gene calls are TRBV18 and TRBJ2-1; D is perhaps TRBD2 (6 bases). With 4 bases removed from V and 10 bases from J, the gap between germline ends came to 11 bases. The CDR3 contains 12 residues. The germline V gene has CDR1 KGHSH and CDR2 LQKENI. As DNA, the CDR3 is TGTGCCAGCTCACTCCGGGAGCGAGAGCAGTTCTTC. As protein: CASSLREREQFF.

This clone was seen only once. DNA of the CDR3: TGCGCCAGCAGTGAAAAAGGAAACACTGAAGCTTTCTTT. Protein sequence: CASSEKGNTEAFF. This rearrangement joins TRBV10-1 to TRBJ1-1, with D unresolved. The V end lost 3 bases, the J end lost 2 bases, and 7 bases lay between the germline ends. The germline V gene has CDR1 WNHNN and CDR2 SYGVQD (reference sequence). The CDR3 loop spans 13 amino acids.

The rearrangement joins TRBV6-6 to TRBJ2-2; 7 nucleotides align to TRBD1. CDR1 is MNHNY, CDR2 SVGAGI, per germline (reference sequence). The CDR3 runs 15 residues. The trim removed 3 bases at V and 1 base at J, leaving 2 bases unmatched. The CDR3 sequence is CASSYRQGNTGELFF. CDR3 nucleotide sequence: TGTGCCAGCAGTTATCGACAGGGGAACACCGGGGAGCTGTTTTTT.